The 27 T cell receptor beta chains below come from one sample, sequenced in a study of blood T cell repertoires in COVID-19. Only in-frame clones appear in the TCRdb table, and some are missing; sequencing was by immunoSEQ multiplex PCR. The table has 450,000 to 500,000 clones, 87% seen once; the top ten hold about 0.75%. The sample taken for sequencing was PBMCs or T cells enriched from blood (not recorded which). The receptors shown here come from a young woman who had recovered from COVID-19.

The V gene is TRBV5-5, the J gene TRBJ1-5; D unresolved. Germline CDR1 reads SGHKS; CDR2 reads YYEKEE (reference sequence). There are 16 residues in the CDR3. V lost 6 bases and J 3 bases, leaving 19 bases between the germline ends. The CDR3 spells CASTRIGLNLNQPQHF. CDR3 DNA: TGTGCCAGCACCCGAATCGGACTAAACCTCAATCAGCCCCAGCATTTT.

The chain employs TRBV18 and TRBJ1-1; the match to TRBD1 covers 10 bases. The CDR3 sequence is 14 residues long. Per germline, CDR1 KGHSH and CDR2 LQKENI. Trimming removed 3 bases from V and 7 bases from J; junction bases left unmatched: 5. In DNA, the CDR3 is TGTGCCAGCTCACCCGACAGGGGGCTCGATGAAGCTTTCTTT. Translating it yields CASSPDRGLDEAFF.

This rearrangement joins TRBV6-5 to TRBJ2-7, with a possible D match to TRBD2 (6 bases). The CDR3 spans 13 residues. Germline V gene lookup returns CDR1 MNHEY and CDR2 SVGAGI. V gave up 4 bases and J gave up 6 bases, with 13 bases separating them. The CDR3: CASSWDFRREQYF. CDR3 in DNA: TGTGCCAGCAGTTGGGACTTCAGGCGCGAGCAGTACTTC.

CDR3 coding DNA: TGCGCCAGCAGCTTGGTACAGGGGGCTAGCACAGATACGCAGTATTTT. Its translation is CASSLVQGASTDTQYF. The chain is built from TRBV5-1 and TRBJ2-3, with 9 bases lining up with TRBD1. Germline CDR1 is SGHRS and CDR2 is YFSETQ. CDR3 size: 16 residues. With V trimmed by 0 bases and J by 0 bases, 2 bases remained unmatched.

This chain links TRBV2 with TRBJ1-2, with 9 bases matching TRBD1. The CDR3 extends over 12 amino acids. V gave up 4 bases and J gave up 6 bases; unmatched junction bases: 0. The germline V gene encodes CDR1 SNHLY and CDR2 FYNNEI. This chain's CDR3 is CASSGTGDGYTF. CDR3 DNA: TGTGCCAGCAGTGGGACAGGGGATGGCTACACCTTC.

V and J are TRBV5-4 and TRBJ2-7, with D perhaps TRBD2 (6 bases). V lost 3 bases and J 2 bases, leaving 12 bases between the germline ends. Germline lookup yields CDR1 SGHNT and CDR2 YYREEE (reference sequence). The length of the CDR3 is 14 residues. The CDR3 is CASSSVGEAYEQYF. The CDR3 DNA is TGTGCCAGCAGCTCGGTAGGGGAGGCCTACGAGCAGTACTTC.

The rearrangement links TRBV28 to TRBJ1-4; D remains ambiguous. V was shortened by 2 bases and J by 4 bases, with 8 bases between the two germline ends. This CDR3 has 14 residues. The germline V gene has CDR1 MDHEN and CDR2 SYDVKM. The CDR3 coding sequence is TGTGCCAGCAGTTTACCGGGGAATAATGAAAAACTGTTTTTT. Translation gives CASSLPGNNEKLFF.

V is TRBV3-1 (or the pseudogene TRBV3-2) and J is TRBJ1-2; D not certain. Germline lookup yields CDR1 LGHDT and CDR2 YNNKEL (reference sequence). V was shortened by 4 bases and J by 8 bases, with 11 bases between the two germline ends. CDR3 length: 12 amino acids. The CDR3 sequence is CASSRQSWGYTF. CDR3 nucleotides: TGTGCCAGCAGCCGCCAAAGCTGGGGCTACACCTTC.

In its sample, this clone was seen a few times. The chain has TRBV5-1 and TRBJ2-3, with 8 bases identical to TRBD1. The V gene's germline CDR1 is SGHRS and CDR2 YFSETQ. CDR3 length: 14 amino acids. With 10 bases clipped from V and 4 bases from J, the junction kept 11 bases outside the gene matches. Here the CDR3 DNA reads TGCGCCGTCGCCCAGGGGGCCGAGTCAGATACGCAGTATTTT. Translation: CAVAQGAESDTQYF.

The rearrangement joins TRBV6-6 to TRBJ2-7; D perhaps matches TRBD2 (6 bases). Deletions cut 4 bases from V and 9 bases from J, with 16 bases between. The CDR3 extends over 13 amino acids. Germline loops: CDR1 MNHNY, CDR2 SVGAGI (reference sequence). CDR3 loop: CASSWVRGAGQYF. CDR3 DNA: TGTGCCAGCAGTTGGGTTAGAGGAGCGGGGCAGTACTTC.

The chain has TRBV11-2 and TRBJ2-7, with TRBD1 matching 7 bases. The CDR3 has 16 amino acids. Germline lookup yields CDR1 SGHAT and CDR2 FQNNGV. J gave up 0 bases and V 4 bases, and 9 bases lay outside the gene matches. DNA of the CDR3: TGTGCCAGCAGCTGGATCGGACAGGTGAGCTCCTACGAGCAGTACTTC. Protein product: CASSWIGQVSSYEQYF.

V usage is TRBV3-1 (or the pseudogene TRBV3-2) and J usage is TRBJ1-6; a weak D match, TRBD1 (6 bases). The V gene lost 5 bases and the J gene lost 7 bases, with 15 bases spanning the gap. The CDR3 sequence is 15 residues long. From germline, CDR1 is LGHDT and CDR2 YNNKEL (reference sequence). CDR3 residues: CASSVDRLPNSPLHF. In DNA form, the CDR3 reads TGTGCCAGCAGCGTTGACAGGCTTCCGAATTCACCCCTCCACTTT.

The chain has TRBV5-1 and TRBJ2-1; 14 nucleotides line up with TRBD2. The junction had 5 bases not matched to a gene; V was cut back by 3 bases and J by 9 bases. From germline, CDR1 is SGHRS and CDR2 YFSETQ. The CDR3 totals 15 residues. The chain's CDR3 is CASSWGLAGEGEQFF. The CDR3 DNA reads as TGCGCCAGCAGCTGGGGACTAGCGGGGGAGGGTGAGCAGTTCTTC.

The chain links TRBV18 to TRBJ1-1; D gene ambiguous. The CDR3 length is 13 residues. Trimming cost V 6 bases and J 3 bases, with 11 bases left between them. CDR1 and CDR2 from the germline V gene are KGHSH and LQKENI. The CDR3 reads CASSRRQDTEAFF. CDR3 DNA sequence: TGTGCCAGCTCCCGTCGACAAGACACTGAAGCTTTCTTT.

This chain connects TRBV19 to TRBJ1-5; 8 bases match TRBD1. CDR1 and CDR2 from the germline V gene are LNHDA and SQIVND (reference sequence). Germline trimming cut 5 bases from V and 4 bases from J; bases unmatched to any gene: 10. The CDR3 consists of 16 residues. CDR3 nucleotide sequence: TGTGCCAGTAGTCAGCTTCCGGGACAGGCTAATCAGCCCCAGCATTTT. The encoded protein is CASSQLPGQANQPQHF.

This clone appeared a single time. V gene TRBV2 combines with J gene TRBJ1-2; 8 positions match TRBD1. The CDR3 runs to 13 residues. CDR1 and CDR2 from the germline V gene are SNHLY and FYNNEI. The junction had 4 bases not matched to a gene; V was cut back by 6 bases and J by 4 bases. CDR3 sequence reads: CASRDRELYGYTF. DNA of the CDR3: TGTGCCAGCAGGGACAGGGAACTCTATGGCTACACCTTC.

The rearrangement uses TRBV5-1 and TRBJ2-1; 7 bases align to TRBD1. With 4 bases clipped from V and 8 bases from J, the junction kept 9 bases outside the gene matches. Per germline, CDR1 SGHRS and CDR2 YFSETQ. CDR3 length: 14 amino acids. In DNA, the CDR3 is TGCGCCAGCAGCCCCGGGACAGAGAAATATGAGCAGTTCTTC. The encoded protein is CASSPGTEKYEQFF.

The chain is built from TRBV5-6 and TRBJ2-3; the D gene is possibly TRBD2 (5 bases). The V and J ends lost 4 bases and 6 bases respectively, with 12 bases between them. The CDR3 has 13 amino acids. The germline V gene has CDR1 SGHDT and CDR2 YYEEEE. In DNA form, the CDR3 reads TGTGCCAGCAGCGAAAGCAGGAGGGATACGCAGTATTTT. Its protein is CASSESRRDTQYF.

This clone came up many times. The chain combines TRBV19 with TRBJ1-1; D not certain. CDR1 LNHDA and CDR2 SQIVND come from the germline V gene (reference sequence). The CDR3 spans 13 residues. V gave up 3 bases and J gave up 1 base, with 6 bases separating them. The CDR3 protein is CASSISSNTEAFF. The CDR3 nucleotides read TGTGCCAGTAGTATTAGCTCGAACACTGAAGCTTTCTTT.

V gene TRBV19 combines with J gene TRBJ2-5, with 10 bases matching TRBD2. The J segment lost 4 bases and the V segment lost 1 base, leaving 12 bases of the junction unmatched. The length of the CDR3 is 18 residues. Per germline, CDR1 LNHDA and CDR2 SQIVND (reference sequence). The CDR3 DNA reads TGTGCCAGTAGTATAGGGTTGCTAGCGGGGGATCGGGGAGAGACCCAGTACTTC. Translation: CASSIGLLAGDRGETQYF.

This chain connects TRBV3-1 (or the pseudogene TRBV3-2) to TRBJ1-6; 8 bases fit TRBD1. The CDR3 totals 16 residues. The junction had 8 bases not matched to a gene; V was cut back by 0 bases and J by 10 bases. Looked up from germline, CDR1 is LGHDT and CDR2 is YNNKEL (reference sequence). The CDR3 DNA reads TGTGCCAGCAGCCAAGATCGGGCAGGGGGCGGGTCACCCCTCCACTTT. This gives the protein CASSQDRAGGGSPLHF.

This clone occurred a few times. The rearrangement uses TRBV9 and TRBJ2-1, with D perhaps TRBD2 (5 bases). The CDR3 extends over 13 amino acids. Germline CDR1 and CDR2: SGDLS and YYNGEE. V lost 3 bases and J lost 7, with 11 bases in between. The CDR3 sequence is CASSADTGNEQFF. CDR3 DNA: TGTGCCAGCAGCGCCGATACGGGAAATGAGCAGTTCTTC.

The genes are TRBV12-2 and TRBJ1-3; no DNA check was done on the table's D call, TRBD1. TRBV12-2 is designated a pseudogene. The CDR3 spans 22 residues. The CDR3 nucleotides are TGTGCAAGTCGCTTTCCGACAGGGGACTCCACACCTTCATCCTACTCTGGAAACACCATATATTTT. It translates to CASRFPTGDSTPSSYSGNTIYF.

This chain connects TRBV11-2 to TRBJ2-1; D ambiguous. Trimming pared 8 bases from V and 13 bases from J, leaving 18 bases between. This CDR3 comprises 12 residues. Germline values: CDR1 SGHAT, CDR2 FQNNGV. CDR3 nucleotides: TGTGCCAGCTTTCCCCCGGGTCCTTTCCAGTTCTTC. Encoded protein: CASFPPGPFQFF.

The V call is TRBV19, the J call TRBJ2-7, with D possibly TRBD2 on 6 matching bases. Looked up from germline, CDR1 is LNHDA and CDR2 is SQIVND (reference sequence). The CDR3 covers 15 residues. V shed 5 bases and J shed 6 bases, with 20 bases lying between them. The CDR3 region is CASSPLGGHGSEQYF. The CDR3 coding sequence is TGTGCCAGTAGTCCCCTCGGCGGACACGGGAGCGAGCAGTACTTC.

This chain joins TRBV6-5 and TRBJ1-5; D gene uncertain. Germline loops: CDR1 MNHEY, CDR2 SVGAGI. The V gene lost 6 bases and the J gene lost 2 bases, with 11 bases spanning the gap. This CDR3 has 14 amino acids. CDR3: CASRKGGGNQPQHF. The CDR3 coding sequence is TGTGCCAGCAGGAAGGGAGGCGGCAATCAGCCCCAGCATTTT.

There are a few counts of this clone. The junction and the germline gene differ at one end; a read error may be behind it. The chain links TRBV19 to TRBJ1-5, with D perhaps TRBD1 (5 bases). The CDR3 length is 14 residues. CDR1 and CDR2 (germline): LNHDA, SQIVND (reference sequence). The CDR3 DNA is TGTGCCAGTAGTTTAGAGTCGGGGGGTCAGCCCCAGCATTTT. The encoded protein is CASSLESGGQPQHF.